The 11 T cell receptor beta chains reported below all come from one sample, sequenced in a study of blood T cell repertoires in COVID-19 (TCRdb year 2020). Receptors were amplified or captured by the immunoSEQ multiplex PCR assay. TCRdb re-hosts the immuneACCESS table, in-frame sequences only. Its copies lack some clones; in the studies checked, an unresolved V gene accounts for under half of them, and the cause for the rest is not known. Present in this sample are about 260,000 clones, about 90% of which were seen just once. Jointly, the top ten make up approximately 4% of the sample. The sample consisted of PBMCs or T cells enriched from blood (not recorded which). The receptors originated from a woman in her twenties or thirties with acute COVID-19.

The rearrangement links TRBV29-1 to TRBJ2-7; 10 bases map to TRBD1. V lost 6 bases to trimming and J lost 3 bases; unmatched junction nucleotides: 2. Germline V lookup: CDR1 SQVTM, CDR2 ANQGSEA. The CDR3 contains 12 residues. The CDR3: CSVRTGGYEQYF. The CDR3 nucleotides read TGCAGCGTCCGGACAGGGGGCTACGAGCAGTACTTC.

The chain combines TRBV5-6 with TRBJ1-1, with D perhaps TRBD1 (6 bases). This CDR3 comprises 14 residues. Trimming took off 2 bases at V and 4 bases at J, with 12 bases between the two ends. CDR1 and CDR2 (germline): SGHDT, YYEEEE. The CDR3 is CASSFQGGGTEAFF. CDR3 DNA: TGTGCCAGCAGCTTCCAGGGAGGGGGCACTGAAGCTTTCTTT.

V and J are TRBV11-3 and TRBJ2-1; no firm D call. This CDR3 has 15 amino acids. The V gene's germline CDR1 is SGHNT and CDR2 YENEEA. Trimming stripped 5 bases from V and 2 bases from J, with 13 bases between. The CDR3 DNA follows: TGTGCCAGCAGCACCCGTCGGAGCACCTACAATGAGCAGTTCTTC. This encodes CASSTRRSTYNEQFF.

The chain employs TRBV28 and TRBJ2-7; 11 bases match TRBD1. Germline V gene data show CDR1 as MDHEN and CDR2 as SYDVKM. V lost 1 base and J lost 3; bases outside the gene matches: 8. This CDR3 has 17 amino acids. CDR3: CASSLFTSGTGGYEQYF. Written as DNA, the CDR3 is TGTGCCAGCAGTTTATTCACCTCCGGGACAGGGGGCTACGAGCAGTACTTC.

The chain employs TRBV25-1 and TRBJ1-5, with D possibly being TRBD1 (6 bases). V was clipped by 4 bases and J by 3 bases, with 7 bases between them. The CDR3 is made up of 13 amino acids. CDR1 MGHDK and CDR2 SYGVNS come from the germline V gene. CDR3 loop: CASSGQVNQPQHF. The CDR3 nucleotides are TGTGCCAGCAGTGGACAGGTCAATCAGCCCCAGCATTTT.

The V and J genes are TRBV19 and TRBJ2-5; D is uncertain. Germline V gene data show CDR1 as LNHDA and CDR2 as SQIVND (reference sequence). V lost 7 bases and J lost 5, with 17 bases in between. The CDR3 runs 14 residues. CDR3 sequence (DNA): TGTGCCAGTATGGCTGAGGCGTCGTCGGAGACCCAGTACTTC. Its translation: CASMAEASSETQYF.

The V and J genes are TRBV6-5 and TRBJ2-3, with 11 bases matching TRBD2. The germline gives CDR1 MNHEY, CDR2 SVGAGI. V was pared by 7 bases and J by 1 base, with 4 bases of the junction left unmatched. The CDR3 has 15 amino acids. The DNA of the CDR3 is TGTGCCAGCACCCGGGGACTAGCGGGCACAGATACGCAGTATTTT. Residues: CASTRGLAGTDTQYF.

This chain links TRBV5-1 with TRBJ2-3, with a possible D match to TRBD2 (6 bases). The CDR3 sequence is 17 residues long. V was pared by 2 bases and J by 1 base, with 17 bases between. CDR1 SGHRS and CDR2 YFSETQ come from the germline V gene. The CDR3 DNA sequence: TGCGCCAGCAGCTTCACGGGAGTCAGTGAAGGCACAGATACGCAGTATTTT. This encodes CASSFTGVSEGTDTQYF.

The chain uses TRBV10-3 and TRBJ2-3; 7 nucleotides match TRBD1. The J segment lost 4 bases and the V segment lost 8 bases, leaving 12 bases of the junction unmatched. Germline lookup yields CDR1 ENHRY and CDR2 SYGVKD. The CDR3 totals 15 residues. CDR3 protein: CAIEMGDSASDTQYF. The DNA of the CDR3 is TGTGCCATCGAAATGGGGGACAGTGCATCAGATACGCAGTATTTT.

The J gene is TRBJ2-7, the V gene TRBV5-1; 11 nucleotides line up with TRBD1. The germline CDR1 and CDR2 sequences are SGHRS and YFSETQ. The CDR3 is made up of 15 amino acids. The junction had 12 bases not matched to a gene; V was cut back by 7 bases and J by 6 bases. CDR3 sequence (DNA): TGCGCCAGCTCGACAGAGGGACAGGGGGGTCTCGAGCAGTACTTC. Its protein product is CASSTEGQGGLEQYF.

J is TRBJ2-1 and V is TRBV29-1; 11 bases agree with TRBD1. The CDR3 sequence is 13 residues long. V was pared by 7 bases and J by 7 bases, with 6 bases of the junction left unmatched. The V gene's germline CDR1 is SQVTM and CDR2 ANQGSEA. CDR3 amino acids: CSADRGRTNEQFF. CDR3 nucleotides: TGCAGCGCGGACAGGGGGCGAACTAATGAGCAGTTCTTC.